Below are 18 T cell receptor beta chains sequenced from a single sample in a study of blood T cell repertoires in COVID-19. Clones were read by immunoSEQ multiplex PCR, and TCRdb kept only the in-frame ones, dropping some. The sample yields about 97,000 clones, over 65% seen once. The source material was peripheral blood. These receptors were obtained from a human donor in a cohort sampled during active COVID-19.

The J gene is TRBJ2-5, the V gene TRBV4-1; D gene uncertain. V was cut by 4 bases and J by 2 bases, with 8 bases left in between. Germline V gene sequence: CDR1 MGHRA, CDR2 YSYEKL. CDR3 size: 13 residues. DNA for the CDR3: TGCGCCAGCAGCCGCGGTCAGCAAGAGACCCAGTACTTC. This sequence encodes CASSRGQQETQYF.

V gene TRBV5-6 combines with J gene TRBJ2-3; TRBD1 aligns across 7 bases. The CDR3 contains 15 residues. Germline-derived CDR1 and CDR2 are SGHDT and YYEEEE. J lost 2 bases, V lost 2 bases, and 5 bases had no gene match. The CDR3 DNA reads as TGTGCCAGCAGCTTCTCCGGGACAGTCACAGATACGCAGTATTTT. This gives the protein CASSFSGTVTDTQYF.

The chain combines TRBV15 with TRBJ2-7; perhaps TRBD2 as D (5 bases). With 3 bases removed from V and 4 bases from J, the gap between germline ends came to 16 bases. The CDR3 totals 15 residues. Looked up from germline, CDR1 is LNHNV and CDR2 is YYDKDF (reference sequence). In DNA form, the CDR3 reads TGTGCCACCAGCAGTGCCCCGGGGTCAGGATACGAGCAGTACTTC. It encodes CATSSAPGSGYEQYF.

This chain connects TRBV6-2 or TRBV6-3 to TRBJ1-5; D is ambiguous. Trimming took off 2 bases at V and 2 bases at J, with 7 bases between the two ends. This CDR3 is 14 amino acids long. CDR1 and CDR2 from the germline V gene are MNHEY and SVGEGT. The CDR3 region is CASSYTAGNQPQHF. For the CDR3, the DNA is TGTGCCAGCAGTTACACGGCGGGCAATCAGCCCCAGCATTTT.

This clone was found a few times. This chain uses TRBV11-2 with TRBJ2-7, with D possibly matching TRBD2 (5 bases). The ends were cut back, 0 bases at V and 3 bases at J, with 9 bases in the middle. In germline, CDR1 is SGHAT, CDR2 FQNNGV. This CDR3 comprises 14 residues. The CDR3 DNA reads as TGTGCCAGCAGCTTAGAAGCCGGGATCTACGAGCAGTACTTC. Its protein is CASSLEAGIYEQYF.

The chain joins TRBV13 to TRBJ1-1; 10 bases fit TRBD1. Trimming removed 5 bases from V and 0 bases from J; junction bases left unmatched: 6. The CDR3 length is 16 residues. Germline V gene data show CDR1 as PRHDT and CDR2 as FYEKMQ (reference sequence). The CDR3 coding sequence is TGTGCCAGCAGCGATGTCGGGACAGGGGTGAACACTGAAGCTTTCTTT. Its translation: CASSDVGTGVNTEAFF.

The rearrangement uses TRBV29-1 and TRBJ2-5, with TRBD1 matching 12 bases. The CDR3 spans 16 residues. Trimming took 2 bases from V and 5 from J; bases not matched to a gene: 9. The V gene's germline CDR1 is SQVTM and CDR2 ANQGSEA. The DNA of the CDR3 is TGCAGCGTTGAACTCCGGGACAGGGGGCTGGGGGAGACCCAGTACTTC. Amino acid sequence: CSVELRDRGLGETQYF.

The genes are TRBV12-3 or TRBV12-4 and TRBJ1-2; D is possibly TRBD1 (5 bases). CDR3 length: 13 residues. Trimming left V 6 bases short and J 2 bases short, with 10 bases between. CDR3 coding DNA: TGTGCCAGCAGCCCGACAGTAAACTATGGCTACACCTTC. Protein product: CASSPTVNYGYTF.

This chain connects TRBV27 to TRBJ1-2; weak D call: TRBD1 (5 bases). The CDR3 consists of 12 residues. Trimming removed 8 bases from V and 8 bases from J, with 15 bases in between. Germline V CDR1 and CDR2: MNHEY, SMNVEV (reference sequence). DNA for the CDR3: TGTGCCAGCCGAGGGACTCACGGGGGCTACACCTTC. As protein: CASRGTHGGYTF.

Written as DNA, the CDR3 is TGTGCCAGCAGCTTAGTTGGTGGTCGGGAGCAGTTCTTC. Its protein product is CASSLVGGREQFF. The rearrangement joins TRBV11-2 to TRBJ2-1; unclear D gene. The germline V and J ends were trimmed by 1 base and 10 bases, with 11 bases remaining between them. This CDR3 has 13 amino acids. Germline CDR1 is SGHAT and CDR2 is FQNNGV.

This chain links TRBV7-9 with TRBJ2-5; possibly TRBD2 for D (5 bases). CDR3 length equals 12 residues. V shed 6 bases and J shed 4 bases, with 9 bases lying between them. CDR1 and CDR2 (germline): SEHNR, FQNEAQ (reference sequence). The CDR3 DNA follows: TGTGCCAGCAGGGTTGCGGGAGAGACCCAGTACTTC. Translated: CASRVAGETQYF.

The rearrangement uses TRBV7-8 and TRBJ1-2; tentatively, D is TRBD1 (5 bases). CDR1 and CDR2 (germline): SGHVS, FQNEAQ. V was trimmed by 5 bases and J by 2 bases, leaving 9 bases between them. The CDR3 has 13 amino acids. CDR3 loop: CASSAQGNYGYTF. The CDR3 nucleotides are TGTGCCAGCAGCGCCCAGGGAAACTATGGCTACACCTTC.

J is TRBJ2-7 and V is TRBV19; D is ambiguous. CDR1 and CDR2 from the germline V gene are LNHDA and SQIVND (reference sequence). CDR3 length: 15 amino acids. Trimming stripped 0 bases from V and 6 bases from J, with 15 bases between. The CDR3 here is CASSIEAQPGREQYF. The CDR3 nucleotides are TGTGCCAGTAGTATAGAGGCACAACCAGGTCGCGAGCAGTACTTC.

This chain links TRBV6-6 with TRBJ2-1; D is undetermined. CDR1 MNHNY and CDR2 SVGAGI come from the germline V gene (reference sequence). Deletions cut 6 bases from V and 2 bases from J, with 11 bases between. This CDR3 is 14 amino acids long. CDR3 coding DNA: TGTGCCAGCAGCCTCCTTGAGGCCTACAATGAGCAGTTCTTC. Translated: CASSLLEAYNEQFF.

About this clone itself: This specimen includes other DNA sequences encoding the same CDR3. The V and J genes are TRBV2 and TRBJ2-5, with TRBD2 matching 10 bases. Trimming took 6 bases from V and 1 from J; bases not matched to a gene: 2. The CDR3 runs 14 residues. In germline, CDR1 is SNHLY, CDR2 FYNNEI. The CDR3 region is CASRRTSGQETQYF. The CDR3 nucleotides are TGTGCCAGCAGGCGGACTAGCGGCCAAGAGACCCAGTACTTC.

This chain joins TRBV7-3 and TRBJ2-3; D is possibly TRBD2 (6 bases). This CDR3 contains 14 residues. Trimming pared 3 bases from V and 6 bases from J, leaving 13 bases between. Germline CDR1 SGHTA, CDR2 FQGTGA. The CDR3 coding sequence is TGTGCCAGCAGCTTTGGCGGGGCTGGTGATACGCAGTATTTT. This translates into CASSFGGAGDTQYF.

This chain connects TRBV6-4 to TRBJ2-2; tentatively, D is TRBD2 (5 bases). This CDR3 spans 14 amino acids. Germline values: CDR1 MRHNA, CDR2 SNTAGT. Trimming shortened V by 6 bases and J by 2 bases, and 10 bases separated the two germline ends. The CDR3 sequence: CASRTIHNTGELFF. The CDR3 coding sequence is TGTGCCAGCAGGACTATACACAACACCGGGGAGCTGTTTTTT.

The chain recombines TRBV7-6 with TRBJ2-1; no definite D call. Trimming removed 1 base at V and 5 bases at J, with 6 bases between. Looked up from germline, CDR1 is SGHVS and CDR2 is FNYEAQ. This CDR3 has 13 amino acids. DNA of the CDR3: TGTGCCAGCAGCTTAGATGAGAACAATGAGCAGTTCTTC. It encodes CASSLDENNEQFF. Using reference TRBV7-6 and TRBJ2-1 for the parts outside the CDR3, the full variable domain is GAGVSQSPRYKVTKRGQDVALRCDPISGHVSLYWYRQALGQGPEFLTYFNYEAQQDKSGLPNDRFSAERPEGSISTLTIQRTEQRDSAMYRCASSLDENNEQFFGPGTRLTVL.